These 19 T cell receptor beta chains share one sample of origin, sequenced in a study of blood T cell repertoires in COVID-19. Clones were read by immunoSEQ multiplex PCR, and TCRdb kept only the in-frame ones, dropping some. The table has about 160,000 clones, 60% to 85% seen once; the top ten hold approximately 3%. The source material was peripheral blood. The receptors were sampled from an older man with acute or convalescent COVID-19.

The gene calls are TRBV27 and TRBJ2-1, with TRBD2 matching 10 bases. This CDR3 region has 15 residues. V lost 8 bases, J lost 1 base, and 5 bases stayed unmatched. Germline V CDR1 and CDR2: MNHEY, SMNVEV (reference sequence). The CDR3, as DNA: TGTGCCAGCGGAGCGGGAGGGCCGTCCTACAATGAGCAGTTCTTC. Its translation is CASGAGGPSYNEQFF.

The J gene is TRBJ2-2, the V gene TRBV11-3; 7 nucleotides match TRBD1. CDR3 length: 15 amino acids. Germline V gene data show CDR1 as SGHNT and CDR2 as YENEEA. Unmatched junction bases numbered 6, after V lost 2 bases and J lost 6 bases. This CDR3 reads CASSLYRGGAGELFF. CDR3 nucleotide sequence: TGTGCCAGCAGCTTATACAGGGGTGGCGCCGGGGAGCTGTTTTTT.

V is TRBV9 and J is TRBJ2-5; 7 positions match TRBD2. V trimming: 0 bases; J trimming: 5 bases; junction bases outside the gene matches: 7. This CDR3 contains 15 residues. Germline V gene sequence: CDR1 SGDLS, CDR2 YYNGEE. The CDR3 sequence is CASSVDSGAGETQYF. As DNA, the CDR3 is TGTGCCAGCAGCGTAGACAGCGGGGCGGGGGAGACCCAGTACTTC.

The chain uses TRBV19 and TRBJ1-2; TRBD1 might be the D (6 bases). Between the trimmed V and J ends, which lost 5 bases and 4 bases, there was a span of 23 bases. CDR1 and CDR2 (germline): LNHDA, SQIVND (reference sequence). This CDR3 is 17 amino acids long. This chain's CDR3 is CASSPFATRQDTYGYTF. DNA of the CDR3: TGTGCCAGTAGTCCGTTCGCTACGAGACAGGACACCTATGGCTACACCTTC.

In regard to this clone: This specimen includes other DNA sequences encoding the same CDR3. V and J are TRBV24-1 and TRBJ2-5, with TRBD1 as a possible D gene (5 bases). V lost 2 bases, J lost 5 bases, and 5 bases lay in between. This CDR3 has 12 amino acids. Germline V gene data show CDR1 as KGHDR and CDR2 as SFDVKD. CDR3 region: CATSDSGETQYF. In DNA form, the CDR3 reads TGTGCCACCAGTGATTCAGGGGAGACCCAGTACTTC.

The rearrangement uses TRBV5-1 and TRBJ1-2; a weak D match, TRBD1 (6 bases). The CDR3 loop spans 15 amino acids. The germline V and J ends were trimmed by 0 bases and 0 bases, with 9 bases remaining between them. Germline V gene sequence: CDR1 SGHRS, CDR2 YFSETQ. The CDR3 sequence is CASSLGQGTNYGYTF. CDR3 sequence (DNA): TGCGCCAGCAGCTTGGGTCAGGGGACTAACTATGGCTACACCTTC.

This sequence joins TRBV6-2 or TRBV6-3 and TRBJ2-5, with a tentative D call TRBD2 (6 bases). V was shortened by 5 bases and J by 5 bases, with 15 bases between the two germline ends. This CDR3 comprises 14 residues. Per germline, CDR1 MNHEY and CDR2 SVGEGT. CDR3 sequence (DNA): TGTGCCAGCAGTAAGAGACTAGACGGGGAGACCCAGTACTTC. Its translation: CASSKRLDGETQYF.

This chain links TRBV3-1 (or the pseudogene TRBV3-2) with TRBJ2-1; 7 bases align to TRBD2. The CDR3 covers 14 residues. Trimming at V came to 0 bases and at J to 12 bases, leaving 8 bases not matched to a gene. Germline V gives CDR1 LGHDT, CDR2 YNNKEL (reference sequence). CDR3 region: CASSQEAGVIGQFF. The CDR3 DNA reads as TGTGCCAGCAGCCAAGAGGCGGGGGTCATCGGGCAGTTCTTC.

This CDR3 reads CASSKGAGASYGYTF. DNA of the CDR3: TGTGCCAGCAGCAAGGGCGCAGGGGCAAGCTATGGCTACACCTTC. V usage is TRBV11-3 and J usage is TRBJ1-2; possible D gene TRBD1, 6 bases. V gave up 5 bases and J gave up 4 bases, with 17 bases separating them. CDR3 length: 15 amino acids. Per germline, CDR1 SGHNT and CDR2 YENEEA.

The rearrangement uses TRBV18 and TRBJ1-6; TRBD1 matches at 7 bases. CDR1 is KGHSH, CDR2 LQKENI, per germline. V shed 2 bases, J shed 6 bases, and the junction held 4 bases outside the gene matches. CDR3 length: 15 residues. The CDR3 DNA is TGTGCCAGCTCACCATCCCCAGGGGGTAATTCACCCCTCCACTTT. Its protein product is CASSPSPGGNSPLHF.

This clone was detected once. The CDR3 nucleotides read TGTGCCAGCAGCCAACAGACCCTCGGTGAAGCTTTCTTT. It codes for CASSQQTLGEAFF. V usage is TRBV12-3 or TRBV12-4 and J usage is TRBJ1-1; no firm D call. CDR3 length: 13 residues. V lost 6 bases, J lost 7 bases, and 15 bases lay in between.

The chain joins TRBV5-6 to TRBJ2-7; TRBD1 matches 11 bases. CDR3 size: 15 residues. V shed 4 bases, J shed 2 bases, and the junction held 5 bases outside the gene matches. The germline CDR1 and CDR2 sequences are SGHDT and YYEEEE. This chain's CDR3 is CASSGGTGGAYEQYF. The CDR3 coding sequence is TGTGCCAGCAGCGGCGGGACAGGGGGAGCCTACGAGCAGTACTTC.

The rearrangement joins TRBV30 to TRBJ2-7; 9 bases are shared with TRBD1. J lost 6 bases, V lost 2 bases, and 8 bases had no gene match. The length of the CDR3 is 14 residues. From germline, CDR1 is GTSNPN and CDR2 SVGIG (reference sequence). The CDR3 DNA sequence: TGTGCCTGGAGTCCTCAGGACAGGGGTGGCGAGCAGTACTTC. Its translation is CAWSPQDRGGEQYF. The full variable domain, completed using reference TRBV30 and TRBJ2-7, is SQTIHQWPATLVQPVGSPLSLECTVEGTSNPNLYWYRQAAGRGLQLLFYSVGIGQISSEVPQNLSASRPQDRQFILSSKKLLLSDSGFYLCAWSPQDRGGEQYFGPGTRLTVT.

V gene TRBV24-1 combines with J gene TRBJ2-2, with D maybe TRBD2 (6 bases). V was shortened by 3 bases and J by 0 bases, with 7 bases between the two germline ends. The CDR3 has 15 amino acids. CDR1 is KGHDR, CDR2 SFDVKD, per germline. CDR3 in amino acids: CATSDRGSNTGELFF. CDR3 in DNA: TGTGCCACCAGTGATCGGGGGTCGAACACCGGGGAGCTGTTTTTT.

This clone was seen ten or more times. This rearrangement joins TRBV20-1 to TRBJ1-5; D might be TRBD1 (5 bases). The ends were cut back, 3 bases at V and 5 bases at J, with 14 bases in the middle. Germline CDR1 is DFQATT and CDR2 is SNEGSKA (reference sequence). This CDR3 is 14 amino acids long. The CDR3 loop is CSASPTGGYQPQHF. Written as DNA, the CDR3 is TGCAGTGCTAGTCCGACCGGGGGTTATCAGCCCCAGCATTTT.

The chain recombines TRBV27 with TRBJ1-2; perhaps TRBD1 as D (5 bases). The germline V gene has CDR1 MNHEY and CDR2 SMNVEV (reference sequence). CDR3 length: 14 amino acids. V lost 5 bases to trimming and J lost 2 bases, with 12 bases between them. The CDR3: CASSATEINYGYTF. The CDR3 region has the DNA TGTGCCAGCAGTGCGACAGAGATCAACTATGGCTACACCTTC.

The rearrangement joins TRBV6-1 to TRBJ1-5; D is undetermined. V lost 0 bases and J 0 bases, leaving 9 bases between the germline ends. CDR3 length equals 16 residues. The germline CDR1 and CDR2 sequences are MNHNS and SASEGT. The CDR3 nucleotides are TGTGCCAGCAGTGAAGCGCCCGGGGATAGCAATCAGCCCCAGCATTTT. Translated: CASSEAPGDSNQPQHF.

This chain joins TRBV12-3 or TRBV12-4 and TRBJ2-7; the match to TRBD2 covers 8 bases. The length of the CDR3 is 11 residues. V trimming: 3 bases; J trimming: 11 bases; junction bases outside the gene matches: 3. This CDR3 reads CASSFGGEEYF. Here the CDR3 DNA reads TGTGCCAGCAGTTTCGGGGGGGAGGAGTACTTC.

This rearrangement joins TRBV2 to TRBJ1-1; no reliable D call. With 2 bases removed from V and 3 bases from J, the gap between germline ends came to 7 bases. CDR3 length: 13 amino acids. The germline CDR1 and CDR2 sequences are SNHLY and FYNNEI. CDR3 in amino acids: CASSETGDTEAFF. The CDR3 bases are TGTGCCAGCAGTGAAACTGGAGACACTGAAGCTTTCTTT.